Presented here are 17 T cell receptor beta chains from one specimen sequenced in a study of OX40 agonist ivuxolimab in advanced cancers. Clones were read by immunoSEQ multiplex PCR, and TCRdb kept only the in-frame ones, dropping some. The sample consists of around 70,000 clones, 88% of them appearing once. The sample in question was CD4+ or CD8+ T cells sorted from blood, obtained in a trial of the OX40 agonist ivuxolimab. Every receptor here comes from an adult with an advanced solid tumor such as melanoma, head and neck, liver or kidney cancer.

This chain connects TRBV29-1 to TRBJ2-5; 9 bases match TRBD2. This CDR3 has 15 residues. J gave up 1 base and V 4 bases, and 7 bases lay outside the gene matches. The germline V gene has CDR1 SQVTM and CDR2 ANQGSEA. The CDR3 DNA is TGCAGCGTTGGGGGCGGGAGGGGGCTCCAAGAGACCCAGTACTTC. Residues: CSVGGGRGLQETQYF. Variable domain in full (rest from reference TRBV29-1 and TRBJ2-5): SAVISQKPSRDICQRGTSLTIQCQVDSQVTMMFWYRQQPGQSLTLIATANQGSEATYESGFVIDKFPISRPNLTFSTLTVSNMSPEDSSIYLCSVGGGRGLQETQYFGPGTRLLVL.

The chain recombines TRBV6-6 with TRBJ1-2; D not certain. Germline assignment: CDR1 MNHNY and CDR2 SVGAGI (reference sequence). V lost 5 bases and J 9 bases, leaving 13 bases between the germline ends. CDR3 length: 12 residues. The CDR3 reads CASSTGPARYTF. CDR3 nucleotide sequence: TGTGCCAGCAGTACCGGGCCAGCCCGCTACACCTTC.

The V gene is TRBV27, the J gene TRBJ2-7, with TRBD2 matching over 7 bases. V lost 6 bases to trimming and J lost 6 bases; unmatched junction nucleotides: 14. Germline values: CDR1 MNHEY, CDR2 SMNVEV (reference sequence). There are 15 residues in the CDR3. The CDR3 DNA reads TGTGCCAGCAGAGCCCTGATGGGGGAGGGGCTCGAGCAGTACTTC. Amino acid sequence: CASRALMGEGLEQYF.

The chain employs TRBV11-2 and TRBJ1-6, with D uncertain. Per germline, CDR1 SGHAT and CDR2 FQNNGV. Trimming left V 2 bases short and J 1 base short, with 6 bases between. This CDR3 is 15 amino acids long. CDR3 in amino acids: CASSLRESYNSPLHF. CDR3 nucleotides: TGTGCCAGCAGCTTAAGGGAATCCTATAATTCACCCCTCCACTTT.

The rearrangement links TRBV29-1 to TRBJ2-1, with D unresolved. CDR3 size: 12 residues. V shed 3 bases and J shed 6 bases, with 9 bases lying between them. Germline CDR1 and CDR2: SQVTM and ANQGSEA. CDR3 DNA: TGCAGCGTTGAGCACAACTCCAATGAGCAGTTCTTC. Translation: CSVEHNSNEQFF.

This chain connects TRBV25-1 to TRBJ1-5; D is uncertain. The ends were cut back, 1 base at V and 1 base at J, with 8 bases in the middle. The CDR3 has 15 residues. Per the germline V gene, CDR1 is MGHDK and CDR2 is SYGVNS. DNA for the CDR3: TGTGCCAGCAGTGAATTTGGAGGGAGCAATCAGCCCCAGCATTTT. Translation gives CASSEFGGSNQPQHF.

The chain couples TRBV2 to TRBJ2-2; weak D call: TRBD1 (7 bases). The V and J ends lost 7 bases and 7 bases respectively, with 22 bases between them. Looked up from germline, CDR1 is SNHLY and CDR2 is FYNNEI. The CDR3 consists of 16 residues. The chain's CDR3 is CASIPPRGGGFGELFF. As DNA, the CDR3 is TGTGCCAGCATCCCCCCAAGAGGAGGGGGCTTCGGGGAGCTGTTTTTT.

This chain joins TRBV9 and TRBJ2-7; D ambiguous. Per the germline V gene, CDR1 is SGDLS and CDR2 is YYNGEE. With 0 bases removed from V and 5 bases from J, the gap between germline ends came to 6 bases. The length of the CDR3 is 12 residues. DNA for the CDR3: TGTGCCAGCAGCGTAGTAGACCACGAGCAGTACTTC. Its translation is CASSVVDHEQYF.

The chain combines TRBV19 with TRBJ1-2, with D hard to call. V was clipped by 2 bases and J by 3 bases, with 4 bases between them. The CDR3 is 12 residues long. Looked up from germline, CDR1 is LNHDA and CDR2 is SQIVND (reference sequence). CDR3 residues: CASSIPDYGYTF. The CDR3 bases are TGTGCCAGTAGTATACCCGACTATGGCTACACCTTC.

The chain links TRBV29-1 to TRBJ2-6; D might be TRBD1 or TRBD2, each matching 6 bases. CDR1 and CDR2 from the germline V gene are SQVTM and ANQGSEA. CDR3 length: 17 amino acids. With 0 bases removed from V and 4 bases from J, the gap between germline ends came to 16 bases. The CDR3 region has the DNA TGCAGCGTTGAAGATGACGGGGGCGCGGGGGGGGCCAACGTCCTGACTTTC. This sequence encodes CSVEDDGGAGGANVLTF.

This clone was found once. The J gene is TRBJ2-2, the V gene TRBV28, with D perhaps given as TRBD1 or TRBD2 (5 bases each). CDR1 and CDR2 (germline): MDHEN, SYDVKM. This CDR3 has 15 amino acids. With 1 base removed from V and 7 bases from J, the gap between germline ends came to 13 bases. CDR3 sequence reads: CASSLSGTGVGELFF. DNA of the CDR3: TGTGCCAGCAGTTTATCGGGGACCGGCGTCGGGGAGCTGTTTTTT.

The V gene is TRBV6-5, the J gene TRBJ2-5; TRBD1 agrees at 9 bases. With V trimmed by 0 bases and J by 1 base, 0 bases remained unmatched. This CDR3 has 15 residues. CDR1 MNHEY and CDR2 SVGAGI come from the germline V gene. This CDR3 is CASSYSDRGQETQYF. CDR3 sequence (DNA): TGTGCCAGCAGTTACTCGGACAGGGGCCAAGAGACCCAGTACTTC.

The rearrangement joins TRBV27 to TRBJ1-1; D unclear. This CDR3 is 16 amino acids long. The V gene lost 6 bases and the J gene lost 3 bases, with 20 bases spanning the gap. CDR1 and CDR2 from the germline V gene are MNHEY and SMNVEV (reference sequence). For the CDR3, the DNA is TGTGCCAGCAGCCCCGAGAAAACTTTTTTGTACACTGAAGCTTTCTTT. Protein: CASSPEKTFLYTEAFF.

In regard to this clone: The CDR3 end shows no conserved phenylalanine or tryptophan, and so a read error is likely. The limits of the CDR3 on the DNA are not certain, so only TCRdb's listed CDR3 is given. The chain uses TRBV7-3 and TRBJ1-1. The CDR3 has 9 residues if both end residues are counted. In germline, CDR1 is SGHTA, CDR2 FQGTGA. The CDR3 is CASSSGAPG.

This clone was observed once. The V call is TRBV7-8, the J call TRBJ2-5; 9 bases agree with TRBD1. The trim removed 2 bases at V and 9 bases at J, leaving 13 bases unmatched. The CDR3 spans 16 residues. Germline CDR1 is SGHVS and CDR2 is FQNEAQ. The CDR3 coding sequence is TGTGCCAGCAGCTTAACGTCGGGACAGGGATTGGGGGCCCAGTACTTC. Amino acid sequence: CASSLTSGQGLGAQYF.

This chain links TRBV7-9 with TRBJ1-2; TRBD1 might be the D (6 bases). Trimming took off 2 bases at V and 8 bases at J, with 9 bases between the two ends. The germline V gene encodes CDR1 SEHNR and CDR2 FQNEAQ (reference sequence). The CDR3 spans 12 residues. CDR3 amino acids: CASSLNRDGYTF. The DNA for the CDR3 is TGTGCCAGCAGCTTAAACAGGGACGGCTACACCTTC.

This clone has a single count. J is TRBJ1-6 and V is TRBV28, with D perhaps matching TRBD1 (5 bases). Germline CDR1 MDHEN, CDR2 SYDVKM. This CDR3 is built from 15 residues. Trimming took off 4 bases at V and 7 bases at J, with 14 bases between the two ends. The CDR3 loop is CASSSQGAYNSPLHF. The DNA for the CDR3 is TGTGCCAGCAGTTCCCAGGGAGCTTACAATTCACCCCTCCACTTT.